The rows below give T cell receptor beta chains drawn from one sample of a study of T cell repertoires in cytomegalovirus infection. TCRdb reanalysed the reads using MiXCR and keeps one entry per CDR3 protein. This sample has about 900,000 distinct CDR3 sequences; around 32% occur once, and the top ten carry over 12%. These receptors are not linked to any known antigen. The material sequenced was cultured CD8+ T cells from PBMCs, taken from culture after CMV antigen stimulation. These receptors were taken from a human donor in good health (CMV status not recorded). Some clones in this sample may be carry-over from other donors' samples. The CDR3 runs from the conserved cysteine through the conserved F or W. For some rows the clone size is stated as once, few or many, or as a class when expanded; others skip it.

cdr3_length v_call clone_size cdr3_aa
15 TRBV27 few CASVPSGGAQREQFF
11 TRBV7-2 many CAGKRNTEAFF
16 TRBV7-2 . CASSRPGTTRQGAQYF
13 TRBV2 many CALTGQYNSPLHF
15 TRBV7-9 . CASSRGRGENYGYTF
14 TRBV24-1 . CATSAVYSNQPQHF
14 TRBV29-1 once CSVIGDSLGTEAFF
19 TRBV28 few CATYTRDRGRSLSYNEQFF
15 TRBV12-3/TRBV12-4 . CASSFNQTSNQPQHF
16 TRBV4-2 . CASSQEGTSPLDEQFF
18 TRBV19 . CASSIGASGGPNTGELFF
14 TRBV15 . CATQGDPLYNEQFF
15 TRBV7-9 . CASSGLAPSSYEQYF
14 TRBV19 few CASSMLEGPHGYTF
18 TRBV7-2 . CASSLVGGLLSTNEKLFF
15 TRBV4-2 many CASSQDGGVGETQYF
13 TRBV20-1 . CSASSPNQETQYF
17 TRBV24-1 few CATSDFADRTNTGELFF
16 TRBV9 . CASSEGVGPSYNEQFF
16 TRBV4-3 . CAIFPRGGLAKNIQYF
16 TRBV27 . CASKSGGQTLNQPQHF
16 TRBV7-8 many CASSPRTGQNLYGYTF
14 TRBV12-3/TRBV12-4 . CASSLQGARNIQYF
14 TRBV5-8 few CASRAAGSTDTQYF
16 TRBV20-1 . CSARDLGPSGGYTQYF
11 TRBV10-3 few CAISVNTEAFF
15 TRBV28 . CASSFGTSGAQPQHF
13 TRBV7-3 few CASSRKQGTEQFF
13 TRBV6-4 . CASRAGQGYGYTF